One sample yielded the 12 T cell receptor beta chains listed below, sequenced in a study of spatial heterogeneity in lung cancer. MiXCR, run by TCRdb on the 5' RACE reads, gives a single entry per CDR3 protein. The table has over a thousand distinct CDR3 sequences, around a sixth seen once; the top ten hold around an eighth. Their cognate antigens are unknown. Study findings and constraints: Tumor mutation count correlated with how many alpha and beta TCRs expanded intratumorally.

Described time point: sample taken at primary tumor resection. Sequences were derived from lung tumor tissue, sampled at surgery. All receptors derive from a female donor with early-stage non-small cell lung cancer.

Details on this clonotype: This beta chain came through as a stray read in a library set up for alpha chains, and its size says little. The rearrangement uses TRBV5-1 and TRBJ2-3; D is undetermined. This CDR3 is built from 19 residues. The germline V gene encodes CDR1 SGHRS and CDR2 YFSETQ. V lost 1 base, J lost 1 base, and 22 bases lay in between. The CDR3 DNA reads TGCGCCAGCAGCTTGAATGCTGCTACGGCTCTTCTCCGCACAGATACGCAGTATTTT. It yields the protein CASSLNAATALLRTDTQYF.

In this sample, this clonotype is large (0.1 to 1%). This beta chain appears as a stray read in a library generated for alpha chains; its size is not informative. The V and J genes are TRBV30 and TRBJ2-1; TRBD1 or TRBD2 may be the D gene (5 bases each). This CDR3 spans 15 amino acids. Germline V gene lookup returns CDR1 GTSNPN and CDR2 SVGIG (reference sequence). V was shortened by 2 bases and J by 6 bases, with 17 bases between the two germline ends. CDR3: CAWSQEDSGLNEQFF. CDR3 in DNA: TGTGCCTGGAGTCAAGAGGACTCGGGGCTCAATGAGCAGTTCTTC.

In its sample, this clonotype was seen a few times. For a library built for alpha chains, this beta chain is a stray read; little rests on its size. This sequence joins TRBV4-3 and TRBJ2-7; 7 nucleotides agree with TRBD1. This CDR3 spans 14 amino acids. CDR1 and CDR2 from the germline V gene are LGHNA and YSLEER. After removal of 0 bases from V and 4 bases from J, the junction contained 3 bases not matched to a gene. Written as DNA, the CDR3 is TGCGCCAGCAGCCAAGACTACAGGGGATACGAGCAGTACGTC. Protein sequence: CASSQDYRGYEQYV.

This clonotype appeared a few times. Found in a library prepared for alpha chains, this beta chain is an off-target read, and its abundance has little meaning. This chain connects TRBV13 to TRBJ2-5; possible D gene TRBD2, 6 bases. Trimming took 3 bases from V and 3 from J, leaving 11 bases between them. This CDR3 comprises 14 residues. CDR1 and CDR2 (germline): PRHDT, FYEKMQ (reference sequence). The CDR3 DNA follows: TGTGCCAGCAGCTTCCCGACTAGAGAAGAGACCCAGTACTTC. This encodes CASSFPTREETQYF.

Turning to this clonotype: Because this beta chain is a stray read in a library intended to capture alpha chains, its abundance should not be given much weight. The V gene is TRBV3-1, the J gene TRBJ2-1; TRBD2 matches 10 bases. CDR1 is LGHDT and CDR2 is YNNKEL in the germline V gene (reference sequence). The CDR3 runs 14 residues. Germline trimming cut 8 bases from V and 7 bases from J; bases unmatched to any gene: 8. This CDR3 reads CASGGSGRRNEQFF. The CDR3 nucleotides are TGTGCCAGCGGGGGTAGCGGGAGGCGGAATGAGCAGTTCTTC.

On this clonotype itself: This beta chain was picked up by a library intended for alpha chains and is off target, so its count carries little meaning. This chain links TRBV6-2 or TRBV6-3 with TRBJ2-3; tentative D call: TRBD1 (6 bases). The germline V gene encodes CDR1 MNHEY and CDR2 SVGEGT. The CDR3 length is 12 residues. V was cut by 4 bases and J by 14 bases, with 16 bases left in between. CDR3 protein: CASSSYRDTSYF. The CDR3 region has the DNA TGTGCCAGCAGTTCATACCGGGACACGTCGTATTTT.

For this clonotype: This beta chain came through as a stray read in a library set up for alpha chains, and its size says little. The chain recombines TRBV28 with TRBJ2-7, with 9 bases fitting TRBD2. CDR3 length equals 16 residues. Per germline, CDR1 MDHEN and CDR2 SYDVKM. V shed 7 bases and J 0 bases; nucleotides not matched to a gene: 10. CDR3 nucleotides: TGTGCCAGCACCCGAGGGGCGGGAGGGCCCTCCTACGAGCAGTACTTC. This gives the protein CASTRGAGGPSYEQYF.

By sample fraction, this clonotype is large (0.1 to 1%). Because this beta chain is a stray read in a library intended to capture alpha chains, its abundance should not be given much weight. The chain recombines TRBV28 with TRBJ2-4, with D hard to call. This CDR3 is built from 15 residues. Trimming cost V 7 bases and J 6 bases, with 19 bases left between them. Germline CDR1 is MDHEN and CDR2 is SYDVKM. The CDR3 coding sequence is TGTGCCAGCACCGCACGGGTAGCCATTCCAAACATTCAGTACTTC. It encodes CASTARVAIPNIQYF.

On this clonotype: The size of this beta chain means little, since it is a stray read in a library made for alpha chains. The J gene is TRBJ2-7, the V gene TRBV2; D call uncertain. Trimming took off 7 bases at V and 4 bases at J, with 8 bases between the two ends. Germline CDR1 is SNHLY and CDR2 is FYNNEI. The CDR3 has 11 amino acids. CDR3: CASTRRYEQYF. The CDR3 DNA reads TGTGCCAGCACGAGGAGATACGAGCAGTACTTC. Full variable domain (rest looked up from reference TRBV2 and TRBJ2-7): EPEVTQTPSHQVTQMGQEVILRCVPISNHLYFYWYRQILGQKVEFLVSFYNNEISEKSEIFDDQFSVERPDGSNFTLKIRSTKLEDSAMYFCASTRRYEQYFGPGTRLTVT.

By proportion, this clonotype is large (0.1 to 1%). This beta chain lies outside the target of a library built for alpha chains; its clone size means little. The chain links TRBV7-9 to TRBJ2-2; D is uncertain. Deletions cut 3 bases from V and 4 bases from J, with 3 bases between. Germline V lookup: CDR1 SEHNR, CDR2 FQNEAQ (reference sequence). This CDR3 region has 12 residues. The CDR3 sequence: CASSFSTGELFF. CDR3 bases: TGTGCCAGCAGCTTTTCCACCGGGGAGCTGTTTTTT.

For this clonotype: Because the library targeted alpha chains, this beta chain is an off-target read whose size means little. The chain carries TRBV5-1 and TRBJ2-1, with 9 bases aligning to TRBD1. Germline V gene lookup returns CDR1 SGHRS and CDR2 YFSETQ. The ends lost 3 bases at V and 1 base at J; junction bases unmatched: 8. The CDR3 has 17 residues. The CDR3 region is CASSSMTGTGSYNEQFF. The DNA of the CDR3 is TGCGCCAGCAGCTCCATGACAGGGACAGGGTCCTACAATGAGCAGTTCTTC.

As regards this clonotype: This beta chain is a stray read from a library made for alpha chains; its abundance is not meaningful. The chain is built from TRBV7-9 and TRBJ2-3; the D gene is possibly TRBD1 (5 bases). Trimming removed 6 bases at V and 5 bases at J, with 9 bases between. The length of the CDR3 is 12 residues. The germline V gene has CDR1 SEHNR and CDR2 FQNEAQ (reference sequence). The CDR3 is CASRDNGDTQYF. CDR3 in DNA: TGTGCCAGCAGGGACAACGGAGATACGCAGTATTTT. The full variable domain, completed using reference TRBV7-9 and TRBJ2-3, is DTGVSQNPRHKITKRGQNVTFRCDPISEHNRLYWYRQTLGQGPEFLTYFQNEAQLEKSRLLSDRFSAERPKGSFSTLEIQRTEQGDSAMYLCASRDNGDTQYFGPGTRLTVL.